This is a list of T cell receptor beta chains from one sample in a study of Ad26.COV2.S vaccination and SARS-CoV-2 variants. Repertoires were generated with immunoSEQ multiplex PCR, while TCRdb's copy carries only in-frame clones and drops some. The sample holds 440,000 or so clones, less than 95% seen once. Sequencing was performed on peripheral blood, taken in a trial of Ad26.COV2.S vaccine versus placebo. The source of these receptors is a person aged 18 to 59 who received the Ad26.COV2.S COVID-19 vaccine or a placebo. Each CDR3 is given with its conserved first and last residue. D genes are given only for firm matches. The size field is filled for only some rows; it gives once, few, many or a size class.

NA	14	few	TRBV5-6	TRBJ1-1	TGTGCCAGCAGCTTGATAGGGATGAACACTGAAGCTTTCTTT	CASSLIGMNTEAFF
NA	16	once	TRBV18	TRBJ2-1	TGTGCCAGCTCACCACCGTATCCCCGAAAGTCGAATGAGCAGTTCTTC	CASSPPYPRKSNEQFF
NA	14	few	TRBV4-2	TRBJ2-2	TGTGCCAGCAGCCAAGAAAGTCGGTTCGGGGAGCTGTTTTTT	CASSQESRFGELFF
TRBD2	14	NA	TRBV6-5	TRBJ2-7	TGTGCCAGCAGCTCCGGACTAGCGGGAGACGAGCAGTACTTC	CASSSGLAGDEQYF
NA	14	NA	TRBV6-4	TRBJ2-2	TGTGCCAGCAGTGACTCCGGTTACACCGGGGAGCTGTTTTTT	CASSDSGYTGELFF
TRBD2	14	once	TRBV5-8	TRBJ2-1	TGTGCCAGCAGCGCGGGGGGACTAGCGTCTGAGCAGTTCTTC	CASSAGGLASEQFF
NA	14	once	TRBV9	TRBJ1-4	TGTGCCAGCAGCGTAGGTGGGGGCAATGAAAAACTGTTTTTT	CASSVGGGNEKLFF
NA	18	NA	TRBV7-4	TRBJ1-6	TGTGCCAGCAGCTTAGCGTTTTTGTGGGGAAGATATAATTCACCCCTCCACTTT	CASSLAFLWGRYNSPLHF
NA	17	NA	TRBV2	TRBJ2-5	TGTGCCAGCAGCGCAAATACTAAGGGCATCCAACAAGAGACCCAGTACTTC	CASSANTKGIQQETQYF
TRBD1	16	NA	TRBV4-1	TRBJ2-5	TGCGCCAGCAGCTACCGGGACAGGGGGCAGGGAGAGACCCAGTACTTC	CASSYRDRGQGETQYF
TRBD2	19	NA	TRBV7-2	TRBJ2-3	TGTGCCAGCAGCTCCTTCGGGGGAACTAGCGGGAGGTTGGCAGATACGCAGTATTTT	CASSSFGGTSGRLADTQYF
NA	15	NA	TRBV10-3	TRBJ1-4	TGTGCCATCAGTGAGAGAGGGAACCCTAATGAAAAACTGTTTTTT	CAISERGNPNEKLFF
TRBD1	12	NA	TRBV15	TRBJ2-7	TGTGCCACCAGCGGGACAGGGTACGAGCAGTACTTC	CATSGTGYEQYF
NA	12	NA	TRBV28	TRBJ2-2	TGTGCCAGCAGTTTGGGAGCCGGGGAGCTGTTTTTT	CASSLGAGELFF
NA	15	NA	TRBV3-1/TRBV3-2	TRBJ2-1	TGTGCCAGCCCGGTCACAGGCTGGCGTTACAATGAGCAGTTCTTC	CASPVTGWRYNEQFF
NA	16	NA	TRBV7-8	TRBJ2-3	TGTGCCAGCAGGCTACGACGGGACAAGGGCACAGATACGCAGTATTTT	CASRLRRDKGTDTQYF
NA	18	NA	TRBV3-1/TRBV3-2	TRBJ2-2	TGTGCCAGCAGCCAAGATGGAACCTGGACAGCAAACACCGGGGAGCTGTTTTTT	CASSQDGTWTANTGELFF
NA	14	NA	TRBV9	TRBJ1-1	TGTGCCAGCAGCGTCGGACAGTCGAACACTGAAGCTTTCTTT	CASSVGQSNTEAFF
NA	15	NA	TRBV3-1/TRBV3-2	TRBJ2-2	TGTGCCAGCAGCCGGAGCCCAACTAGCACCGGGGAGCTGTTTTTT	CASSRSPTSTGELFF
TRBD1	14	NA	TRBV7-2	TRBJ2-7	TGTGCCAGCAGCTCCGACAGGGGGGCGTACGAGCAGTACTTC	CASSSDRGAYEQYF
NA	19	NA	TRBV5-6	TRBJ2-1	TGTGCCAGCAGCCTTCCTGTCGGAGAGCGGGCGAGCTCCTACAATGAGCAGTTCTTC	CASSLPVGERASSYNEQFF
TRBD1	13	few	TRBV10-3	TRBJ1-1	TGTGCCAGCGACAGGGGGTCGGGGACTGAAGCTTTCTTT	CASDRGSGTEAFF
NA	14	NA	TRBV27	TRBJ2-3	TGTGCCAGCAGTTATACGGGAAGCACAGATACGCAGTATTTT	CASSYTGSTDTQYF
NA	15	NA	TRBV18	TRBJ2-5	TGTGCCAGCTCGATCTACGGAGGACAGCAAGAGACCCAGTACTTC	CASSIYGGQQETQYF
TRBD1	16	once	TRBV19	TRBJ1-3	TGTGCCAGTAGTCCAAGGACAGGTCTCTCTGGAAACACCATATATTTT	CASSPRTGLSGNTIYF
NA	15	NA	TRBV2	TRBJ2-3	TGTGCCAGCAGTGGGACAGAATCTAGCACAGATACGCAGTATTTT	CASSGTESSTDTQYF
NA	13	NA	TRBV27	TRBJ2-7	TGTGCCAGCAGTTTAGGGGGTACCTACGAGCAGTACTTC	CASSLGGTYEQYF
NA	14	few	TRBV5-1	TRBJ2-7	TGCGCCAGCAGCTTGGAAAAAGTATACGACGAGCAGTACTTC	CASSLEKVYDEQYF
NA	14	few	TRBV2	TRBJ1-5	TGTGCCACCTCACAGGGAGAAGCGAATCAGCCCCAGCATTTT	CATSQGEANQPQHF
TRBD1	16	NA	TRBV2	TRBJ2-3	TGTGCCAGCAGTGATACGGGACAGGTCCATGCAGATACGCAGTATTTT	CASSDTGQVHADTQYF
TRBD1	15	NA	TRBV7-9	TRBJ2-5	TGTGCCAGCAGCTATAGGGGGACAGGACAAGAGACCCAGTACTTC	CASSYRGTGQETQYF
NA	15	NA	TRBV6-1	TRBJ2-7	TGTGCCAGCAGTGAAGTCCGGACGGCCCCCTACGAGCAGTACTTC	CASSEVRTAPYEQYF
NA	14	NA	TRBV19	TRBJ2-5	TGTGCCAGTAGTATGGACATCCTTGGGAAGACCCAGTACTTC	CASSMDILGKTQYF
NA	13	NA	TRBV20-1	TRBJ2-7	TGCAGTGCTAGTTCCAGGGGACTCTACGAGCAGTACTTC	CSASSRGLYEQYF
NA	17	once	TRBV29-1	TRBJ1-2	TGCAGCGTTGTGACCTCCGTAGTGGGGAGGTATGACTATGGCTACACCTTC	CSVVTSVVGRYDYGYTF
TRBD1	14	NA	TRBV5-1	TRBJ2-5	TGCGCCAGCAGCCCGGCGACAGGGGAGGAGACCCAGTACTTC	CASSPATGEETQYF
NA	13	NA	TRBV12-3/TRBV12-4	TRBJ1-5	TGTGCCAGCAGTCCGGGGTTAGGTCAGCCCCAGCATTTT	CASSPGLGQPQHF
NA	14	NA	TRBV6-2/TRBV6-3	TRBJ1-2	TGTGCCAGCAGCAGGTCGTCAGGAAACTATGGCTACACCTTC	CASSRSSGNYGYTF
TRBD1	14	NA	TRBV10-3	TRBJ1-1	TGTGCCATCAGACAGGGGTTTGGGGAGAGTGAAGCTTTCTTT	CAIRQGFGESEAFF
NA	12	once	TRBV6-1	TRBJ2-1	TGTGCCAGCAGTGAAGTGGGCAATGAGCAGTTCTTC	CASSEVGNEQFF
TRBD2	16	once	TRBV9	TRBJ2-2	TGTGCCAGCAGCCTACTAGCGGGAGATTTCACCGGGGAGCTGTTTTTT	CASSLLAGDFTGELFF
TRBD1	15	NA	TRBV28	TRBJ1-2	TGTGCCAGCAGTGAAAGGGGGACAGGGAACTATGGCTACACCTTC	CASSERGTGNYGYTF
NA	12	NA	TRBV28	TRBJ1-2	TGTGCCAGCGCAAGAGGGGTCGGAGGCTACACCTTC	CASARGVGGYTF
NA	14	NA	TRBV2	TRBJ2-2	TGTGCCAGCACCTTGAGGTCTGACACCGGGGAGCTGTTTTTT	CASTLRSDTGELFF
NA	15	NA	TRBV9	TRBJ2-7	TGTGCCAGCGAAGGGATAGTGCGGGGTCAGGGGGAGCAGTACTTC	CASEGIVRGQGEQYF
NA	14	NA	TRBV9	TRBJ1-5	TGTGCCAGCAGCGTAGAGTCGGGTACTCAGCCCCAGCATTTT	CASSVESGTQPQHF
NA	13	NA	TRBV23-1	TRBJ2-5	TGCGCCAGCAGTCAGGCAGGGTGGGAGACCCAGTACTTC	CASSQAGWETQYF
NA	15	NA	TRBV9	TRBJ2-1	TGTGCCAGCAGCGTAGATGGGCCCGCTTACAATGAGCAGTTCTTC	CASSVDGPAYNEQFF
TRBD1	18	NA	TRBV5-4	TRBJ2-5	TGTGCCAGCAGCTTGAGGACAGGGGGGGGGTTTTATCGAGAGACCCAGTACTTC	CASSLRTGGGFYRETQYF
TRBD1	15	NA	TRBV10-3	TRBJ2-3	TGTGCCATCAGCCGGACAGGGGTGGATTCAGATACGCAGTATTTT	CAISRTGVDSDTQYF